This TCR beta chain was identified in a study of a mutant IDH1 vaccine in newly diagnosed glioma. Study overall: Patients underwent eight vaccinations, which took place in weeks 1, 3, 5, 7, 11, 15, 19 and 23. The study, taken as a whole, reports: Vaccine-induced responses were seen in around 93% of patients, spanning several MHC alleles.

Comment on this clone: Its antigen is unknown.

Time point reported: week 5, during vaccination. Doses of 300 ug of mutant IDH1 20-mer peptide were given with topical imiquimod. TCRdb's table, derived via immunoSEQ multiplex PCR, lists solely in-frame clones and lacks some. The sample lists 30,000 to 35,000 clones; about 86% were seen once. The sequencing here drew on PBMCs, taken from a glioma patient whose treatment included an IDH1 peptide vaccine. The TCR originated in a man aged 25 to 40 with glioma.

CDR3 coding DNA: TGTGCCAGCAGCGTGGGGGTTTTTGACAATGAGCAGTTCTTC. Translating it yields CASSVGVFDNEQFF. This rearrangement joins TRBV9 to TRBJ2-1; possibly TRBD1 or TRBD2 for D (5 bases each). V was cut by 2 bases and J by 5 bases, with 11 bases left in between. From germline, CDR1 is SGDLS and CDR2 YYNGEE. The CDR3 extends over 14 amino acids.